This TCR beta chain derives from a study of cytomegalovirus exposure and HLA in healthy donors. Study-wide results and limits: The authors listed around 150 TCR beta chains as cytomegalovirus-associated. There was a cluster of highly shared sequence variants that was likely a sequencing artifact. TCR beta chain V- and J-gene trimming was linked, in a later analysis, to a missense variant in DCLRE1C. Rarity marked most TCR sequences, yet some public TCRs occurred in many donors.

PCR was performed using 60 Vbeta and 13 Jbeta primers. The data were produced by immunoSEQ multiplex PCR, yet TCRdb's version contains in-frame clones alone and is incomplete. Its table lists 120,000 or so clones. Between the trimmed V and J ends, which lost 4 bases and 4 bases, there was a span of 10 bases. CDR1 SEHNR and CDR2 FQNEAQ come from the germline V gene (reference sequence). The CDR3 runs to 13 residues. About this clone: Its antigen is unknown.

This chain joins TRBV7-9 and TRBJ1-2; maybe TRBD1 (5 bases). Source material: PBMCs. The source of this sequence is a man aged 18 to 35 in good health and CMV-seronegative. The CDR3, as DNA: TGTGCCAGCAGCTACCCGGGGGTCTATGGCTACACCTTC. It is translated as CASSYPGVYGYTF.